This passage covers 3 T cell receptor beta chains from one sample sequenced in a study of T cell repertoires in cytomegalovirus infection. TCRdb reprocessed the reads via MiXCR and lists one record per CDR3 protein. Of about 340,000 distinct CDR3 sequences listed, 25% to 35% are singletons. The antigens these receptors bind are not known. Specimen: cultured PBMCs, collected from culture after CMV antigen stimulation. The receptors derive from a human donor in good health (CMV status not recorded). Some clones in this sample may be carry-over from other donors' samples.

CDR3 protein: CASSNHPGITNTGELFF. CDR3 coding DNA: TGTGCCAGCAGCAATCATCCCGGGATCACGAACACCGGGGAGCTGTTTTTT. This sequence joins TRBV7-8 and TRBJ2-2; perhaps TRBD2 as D (5 bases). The V gene's germline CDR1 is SGHVS and CDR2 FQNEAQ. This CDR3 has 17 amino acids. Trimming pared 5 bases from V and 0 bases from J, leaving 16 bases between.

CDR3 DNA: TGTGCCAGTAGATACAGGGGTGGGAGCAATCAGCCCCAGCATTTT. This sequence encodes CASRYRGGSNQPQHF. This chain connects TRBV19 to TRBJ1-5, with 7 bases lining up with TRBD1. Trimming removed 6 bases from V and 1 base from J; junction bases left unmatched: 6. Per the germline V gene, CDR1 is LNHDA and CDR2 is SQIVND (reference sequence). The CDR3 totals 15 residues.

The chain joins TRBV29-1 to TRBJ2-3; tentative D call: TRBD2 (7 bases). V lost 7 bases and J lost 4, with 18 bases in between. The CDR3 covers 14 residues. Germline V gene data show CDR1 as SQVTM and CDR2 as ANQGSEA. DNA for the CDR3: TGCAGCGCCGTACAGGGAGGGGGTCCAGATACGCAGTATTTT. Residues: CSAVQGGGPDTQYF.